The present TCR beta chain was sequenced within a study of PD-1 blockade in classical Hodgkin lymphoma. Profiled with immunoSEQ multiplex PCR; TCRdb holds only in-frame clones, not every one. The repertoire holds about 40,000 clones, with less than 80% as singletons. This CDR3 contains 16 residues. With 2 bases removed from V and 6 bases from J, the gap between germline ends came to 20 bases. Germline CDR1 and CDR2: MNHNY and SVGAGI (reference sequence). The patients all showed relapse after autologous stem cell transplantation, while their brentuximab vedotin exposure varied. Sequenced here: peripheral blood mononuclear cells (PBMCs), sampled at baseline. The clonotype originates from a human donor with classical Hodgkin lymphoma. The chain has TRBV6-6 and TRBJ2-7; D is possibly TRBD2 (7 bases). CDR3 sequence (DNA): TGTGCCAGCAGTTACCCCTTGGGGGGGGCTATCTCCGAGCAGTACTTC. Protein: CASSYPLGGAISEQYF.